Below, one TCR beta chain is given with its context. Its target is unknown. Clones were read by immunoSEQ multiplex PCR, and TCRdb kept only the in-frame ones, dropping some. Seen here are approximately 700,000 clones, 73% observed once, and the top ten hold roughly 1.9%. This record comes from a study of shared clonotypes between healthy human individuals. Whole-study context: Each donor had three CD4 naive, three CD4 memory, two CD8 naive and one CD8 memory plate. Study-wide points: Relative to clonotypes present in all four donors, those not shared had lower generation probabilities. Enrolling few donors narrowed the genetic and exposure-history diversity that was represented.

The V end was cut by 6 bases, the J end by 2 bases, with 9 bases between. Looked up from germline, CDR1 is MNHNS and CDR2 is SASEGT. The CDR3 covers 13 residues. Investigators divided CD4+ cells into CD45RA+ naive and CD45RA-negative memory subsets. What was sequenced was memory CD4+ T cells sorted from blood. Subset meaning: CD45RA-negative fraction. This TCR was sampled from a woman in her 30s in good health. The J gene is TRBJ2-3, the V gene TRBV6-1; weak D call: TRBD2 (5 bases). The CDR3 here is CASRQGLTDTQYF. CDR3 nucleotide sequence: TGTGCCAGCAGACAAGGACTCACAGATACGCAGTATTTT.